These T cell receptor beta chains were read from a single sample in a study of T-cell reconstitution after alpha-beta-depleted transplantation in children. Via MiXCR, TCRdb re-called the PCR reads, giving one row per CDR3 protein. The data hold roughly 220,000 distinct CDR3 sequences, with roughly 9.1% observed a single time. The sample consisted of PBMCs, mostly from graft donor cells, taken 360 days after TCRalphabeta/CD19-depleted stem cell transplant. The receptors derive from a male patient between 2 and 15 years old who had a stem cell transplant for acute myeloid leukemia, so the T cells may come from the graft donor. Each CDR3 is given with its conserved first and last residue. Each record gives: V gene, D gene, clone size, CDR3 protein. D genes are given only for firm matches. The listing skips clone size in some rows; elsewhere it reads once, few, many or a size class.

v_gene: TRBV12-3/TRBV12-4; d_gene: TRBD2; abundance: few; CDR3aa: CASSRLADSTDTQYF
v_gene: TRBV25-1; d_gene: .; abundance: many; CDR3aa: CASSGQGTGELFF
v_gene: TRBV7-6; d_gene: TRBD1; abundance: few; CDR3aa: CASSLSPGQGFYEQYF
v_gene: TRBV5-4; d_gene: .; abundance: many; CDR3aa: CASSLEAVQETQYF
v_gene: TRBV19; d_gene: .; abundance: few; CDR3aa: CASSSLPTYTGELFF
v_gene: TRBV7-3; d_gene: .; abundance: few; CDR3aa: CASSLPPAGRPTNTGELFF
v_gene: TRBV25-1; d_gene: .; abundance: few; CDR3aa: CASRGYVGTQLF
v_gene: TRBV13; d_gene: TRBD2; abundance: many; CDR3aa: CASSLGGTSGETQYF
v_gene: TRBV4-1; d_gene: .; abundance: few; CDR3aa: CASSQQTQGPYNEQFF
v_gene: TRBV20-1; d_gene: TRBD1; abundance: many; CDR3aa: CSAKTGGNTEAFF
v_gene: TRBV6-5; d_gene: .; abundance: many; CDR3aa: CASSPRAGVGQYF
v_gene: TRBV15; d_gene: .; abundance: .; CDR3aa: CATSRARTTGELFF
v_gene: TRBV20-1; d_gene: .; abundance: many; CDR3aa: CSAIWRERDTQYF
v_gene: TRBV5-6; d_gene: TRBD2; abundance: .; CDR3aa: CASTWPGGGYQETQYF
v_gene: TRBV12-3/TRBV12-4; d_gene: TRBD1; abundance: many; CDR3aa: CASTLDRGSSYEQYF
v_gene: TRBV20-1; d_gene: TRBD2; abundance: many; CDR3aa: CSAETSGGQETQYF